Presented here are 14 T cell receptor beta chains from one specimen sequenced in a study of shared clonotypes between healthy human individuals. It was CD45RO-negative cells, positively selected for CCR7, that made up naive CD8 cells, with terminally differentiated effector memory CD45RA+ cells excluded. Clones were sequenced by immunoSEQ multiplex PCR, and TCRdb holds only the in-frame ones, with some missing. The sample holds about 590,000 clones; around 95% are singletons and the top ten take roughly 0.1%. The sequencing input was naive CD8+ T cells sorted from blood. The receptors here all came from a woman in her twenties or thirties in good health.

This rearrangement joins TRBV7-6 to TRBJ2-1, with D perhaps TRBD1 (5 bases). The germline gives CDR1 SGHVS, CDR2 FNYEAQ. V was trimmed by 2 bases and J by 0 bases, leaving 8 bases between them. This CDR3 has 15 residues. In DNA form, the CDR3 reads TGTGCCAGCAGCTTACAGGGTGACTCCTACAATGAGCAGTTCTTC. Translating it yields CASSLQGDSYNEQFF.

The chain links TRBV28 to TRBJ2-7; D gene uncertain. The CDR3 has 13 amino acids. CDR1 and CDR2 from the germline V gene are MDHEN and SYDVKM. Trimming took 3 bases from V and 5 from J, leaving 11 bases between them. This chain's CDR3 is CASSFYEGNEQYF. The DNA for the CDR3 is TGTGCCAGCAGTTTCTACGAAGGGAACGAGCAGTACTTC.

This rearrangement joins TRBV11-1 to TRBJ2-1; 8 bases map to TRBD1. Trimming removed 5 bases from V and 1 base from J; junction bases left unmatched: 10. In germline, CDR1 is SGHAT, CDR2 FQDESV (reference sequence). The CDR3 is 17 residues long. CDR3 coding DNA: TGTGCCAGCAGCCGAACAGGGGGAGGATGGTCCTACAATGAGCAGTTCTTC. Translation: CASSRTGGGWSYNEQFF.

This chain uses TRBV28 with TRBJ2-7; TRBD1 agrees at 10 bases. Germline V gene lookup returns CDR1 MDHEN and CDR2 SYDVKM. The length of the CDR3 is 15 residues. After removal of 5 bases from V and 3 bases from J, the junction contained 7 bases not matched to a gene. CDR3 amino acids: CASSLPRTGGYEQYF. CDR3 sequence (DNA): TGTGCCAGCAGTCTACCCAGGACAGGGGGCTACGAGCAGTACTTC.

Concerning this clone itself: The germline gene is not matched at one end of the junction; a read error may be the cause. The rearrangement links TRBV2 to TRBJ1-5; D perhaps matches TRBD1 (5 bases). Germline V lookup: CDR1 SNHLY, CDR2 FYNNEI. This CDR3 is 14 amino acids long. The CDR3 loop is CASREGVRVQPQHF. The CDR3 DNA reads as TGTGCCAGCAGAGAAGGGGTTCGGGTTCAGCCCCAGCATTTT.

The genes are TRBV7-9 and TRBJ2-3; D assignment may be TRBD1 or TRBD2 (6 bases each). V was trimmed by 8 bases and J by 8 bases, leaving 14 bases between them. Germline CDR1 and CDR2: SEHNR and FQNEAQ (reference sequence). The CDR3 is 12 amino acids. The CDR3 DNA sequence: TGTGCCAGCTTAGCCGAGGGGGGTACGCAGTATTTT. Translated: CASLAEGGTQYF.

CDR3 nucleotides: TGTGCCAGCAGTGACTCTACTTTCCCCCGGAACAATGAGCAGTTCTTC. Protein: CASSDSTFPRNNEQFF. The genes are TRBV6-4 and TRBJ2-1; D is unresolved. V gave up 0 bases and J gave up 5 bases, with 14 bases separating them. This CDR3 spans 16 amino acids. Per the germline V gene, CDR1 is MRHNA and CDR2 is SNTAGT.

This chain connects TRBV7-9 to TRBJ2-1; D is perhaps TRBD2 (6 bases). V lost 4 bases to trimming and J lost 8 bases, with 24 bases between them. Per the germline V gene, CDR1 is SEHNR and CDR2 is FQNEAQ (reference sequence). There are 17 residues in the CDR3. CDR3 in amino acids: CASSSRDSLGGIDEQFF. The CDR3 coding sequence is TGTGCCAGCAGCTCCCGGGACTCCCTTGGGGGAATCGATGAGCAGTTCTTC.

V and J are TRBV4-1 and TRBJ2-6; D gene unclear. The CDR3 extends over 19 amino acids. Germline V gene sequence: CDR1 MGHRA, CDR2 YSYEKL. V gave up 2 bases and J gave up 4 bases, with 21 bases separating them. The chain's CDR3 is CASSQTNLPSGTGANVLTF. The CDR3 nucleotides are TGCGCCAGCAGCCAAACCAATCTGCCCTCGGGTACAGGGGCCAACGTCCTGACTTTC.

The V gene is TRBV2, the J gene TRBJ2-5; a weak D match, TRBD2 (6 bases). The germline V and J ends were trimmed by 0 bases and 4 bases, with 18 bases remaining between them. The germline V gene has CDR1 SNHLY and CDR2 FYNNEI. The CDR3 has 17 residues. The CDR3, as DNA: TGTGCCAGCAGTGAAGCGGGGAGTTCAGGGACTGGAGAGACCCAGTACTTC. Translating gives CASSEAGSSGTGETQYF.

The chain joins TRBV19 to TRBJ1-2; D may be TRBD1 (5 bases). Germline CDR1 is LNHDA and CDR2 is SQIVND (reference sequence). The length of the CDR3 is 14 residues. Trimming left V 8 bases short and J 8 bases short, with 21 bases between. The chain's CDR3 is CASGAEDTWEGYTF. The CDR3 region has the DNA TGTGCCAGTGGGGCGGAGGACACTTGGGAAGGCTACACCTTC.

Concerning this clone itself: Other nucleotide sequences from this sample produce the same CDR3. V gene TRBV27 combines with J gene TRBJ1-3; D call uncertain. With 4 bases removed from V and 2 bases from J, the gap between germline ends came to 0 bases. Germline V gene sequence: CDR1 MNHEY, CDR2 SMNVEV (reference sequence). CDR3 length: 11 amino acids. CDR3 sequence (DNA): TGTGCCAGCAGTTCTGGAAACACCATATATTTT. Residues: CASSSGNTIYF.

The chain recombines TRBV29-1 with TRBJ2-5, with a weak D call TRBD2 (5 bases). The J call may be wrong; the DNA end is better matched by TRBJ2-7. This CDR3 has 13 amino acids. In germline, CDR1 is SQVTM, CDR2 ANQGSEA. CDR3 sequence reads: CSVEGGLSYEQYF. CDR3 sequence (DNA): TGCAGCGTTGAAGGAGGGCTCTCCTACGAGCAGTACTTC.

The chain joins TRBV11-2 to TRBJ2-2; D is perhaps TRBD2 (6 bases). Per germline, CDR1 SGHAT and CDR2 FQNNGV. The CDR3 runs 16 residues. V shed 3 bases and J shed 1 base, with 12 bases lying between them. CDR3 nucleotide sequence: TGTGCCAGCAGCTTTGGGATCGGGGGGAACACCGGGGAGCTGTTTTTT. Translated, it gives CASSFGIGGNTGELFF.